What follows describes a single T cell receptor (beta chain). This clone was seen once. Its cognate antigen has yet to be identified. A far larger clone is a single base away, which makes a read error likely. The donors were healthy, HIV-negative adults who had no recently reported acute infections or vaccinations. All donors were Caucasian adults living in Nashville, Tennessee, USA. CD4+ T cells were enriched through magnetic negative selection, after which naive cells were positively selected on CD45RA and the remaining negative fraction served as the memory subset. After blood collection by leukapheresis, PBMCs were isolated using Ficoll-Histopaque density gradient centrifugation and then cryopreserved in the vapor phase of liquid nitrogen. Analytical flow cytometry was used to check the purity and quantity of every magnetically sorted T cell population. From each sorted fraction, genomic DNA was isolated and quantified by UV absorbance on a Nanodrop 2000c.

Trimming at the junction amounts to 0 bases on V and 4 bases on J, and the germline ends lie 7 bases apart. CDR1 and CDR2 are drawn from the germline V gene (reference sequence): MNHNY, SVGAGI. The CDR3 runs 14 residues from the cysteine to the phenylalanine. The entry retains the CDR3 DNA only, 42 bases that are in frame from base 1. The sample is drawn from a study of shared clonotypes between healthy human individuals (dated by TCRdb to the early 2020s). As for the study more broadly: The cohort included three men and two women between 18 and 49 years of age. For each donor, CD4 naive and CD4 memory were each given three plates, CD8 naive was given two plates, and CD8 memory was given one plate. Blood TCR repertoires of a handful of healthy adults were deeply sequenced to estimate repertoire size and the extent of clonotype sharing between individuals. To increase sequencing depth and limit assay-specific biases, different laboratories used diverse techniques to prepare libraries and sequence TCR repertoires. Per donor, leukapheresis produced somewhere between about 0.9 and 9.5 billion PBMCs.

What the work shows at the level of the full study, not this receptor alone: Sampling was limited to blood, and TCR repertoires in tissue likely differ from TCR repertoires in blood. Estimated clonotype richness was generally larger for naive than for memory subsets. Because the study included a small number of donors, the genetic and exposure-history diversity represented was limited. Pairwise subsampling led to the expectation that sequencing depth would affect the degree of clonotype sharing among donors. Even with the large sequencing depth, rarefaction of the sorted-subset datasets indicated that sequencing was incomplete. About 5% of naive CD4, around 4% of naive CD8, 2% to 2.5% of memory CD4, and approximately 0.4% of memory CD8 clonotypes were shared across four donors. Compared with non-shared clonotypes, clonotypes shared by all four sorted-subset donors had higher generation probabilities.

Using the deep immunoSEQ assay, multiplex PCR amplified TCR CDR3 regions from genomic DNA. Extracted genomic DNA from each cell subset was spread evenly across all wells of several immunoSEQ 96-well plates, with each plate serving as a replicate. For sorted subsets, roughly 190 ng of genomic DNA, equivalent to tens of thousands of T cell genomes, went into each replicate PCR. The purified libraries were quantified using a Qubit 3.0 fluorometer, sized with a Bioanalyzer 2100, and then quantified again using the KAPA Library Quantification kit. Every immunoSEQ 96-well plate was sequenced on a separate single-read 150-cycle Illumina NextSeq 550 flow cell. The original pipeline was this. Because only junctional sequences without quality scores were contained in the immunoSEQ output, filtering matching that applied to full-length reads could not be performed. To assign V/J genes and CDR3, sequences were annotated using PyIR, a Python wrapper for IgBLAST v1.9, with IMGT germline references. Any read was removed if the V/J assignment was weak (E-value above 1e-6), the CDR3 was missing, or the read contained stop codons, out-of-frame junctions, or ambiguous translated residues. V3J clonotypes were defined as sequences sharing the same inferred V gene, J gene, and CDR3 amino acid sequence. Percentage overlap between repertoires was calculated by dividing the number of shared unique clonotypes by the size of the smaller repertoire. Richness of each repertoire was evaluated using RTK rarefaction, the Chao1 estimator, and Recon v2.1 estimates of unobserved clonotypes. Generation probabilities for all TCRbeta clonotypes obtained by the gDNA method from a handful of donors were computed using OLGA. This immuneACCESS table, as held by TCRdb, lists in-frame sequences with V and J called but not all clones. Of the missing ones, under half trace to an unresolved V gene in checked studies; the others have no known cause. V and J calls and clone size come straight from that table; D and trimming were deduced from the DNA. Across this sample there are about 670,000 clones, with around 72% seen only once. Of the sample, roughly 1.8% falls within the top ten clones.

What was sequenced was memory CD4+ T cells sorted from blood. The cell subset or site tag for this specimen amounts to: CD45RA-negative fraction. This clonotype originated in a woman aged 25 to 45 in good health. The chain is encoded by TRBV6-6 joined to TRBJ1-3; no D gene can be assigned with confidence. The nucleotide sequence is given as TGTGCCAGCAGTTACTCGACGGAAGGAAACACCATATATTTT. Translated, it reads CASSYSTEGNTIYF.